These T cell receptor beta chains were read from a single sample in a study of beta chain features in type 1 diabetes. The table came from immunoSEQ multiplex PCR; TCRdb's copy has only in-frame clones and leaves some out. The sample contains about 450,000 clones, 10% to 12% of which appear only once. The sequenced material came from naive CD4+ T cells from blood. The receptors stem from a young woman in good health. The CDR3 runs from the conserved cysteine through the conserved F or W. Fields, in order: V gene, clone size, J gene, D gene, CDR3 DNA, CDR3 protein. A D gene is named only where the DNA matches it firmly. The size field is filled for only some rows; it gives once, few, many or a size class.

v_gene: TRBV25-1
abundance: -
j_gene: TRBJ2-1
d_gene: TRBD2
CDR3nt: TGTGCCAGCAGTCGGACTAGCGGGAGCAATGAGCAGTTCTTC
CDR3aa: CASSRTSGSNEQFF

v_gene: TRBV20-1
abundance: few
j_gene: TRBJ1-2
d_gene: -
CDR3nt: TGCAGTGCTACTGCGAGCTATGGCTACACCTTC
CDR3aa: CSATASYGYTF

v_gene: TRBV7-2
abundance: -
j_gene: TRBJ2-1
d_gene: -
CDR3nt: TGTGCCAGCAGGCTCGGCGATGAGCAGTTCTTC
CDR3aa: CASRLGDEQFF

v_gene: TRBV14
abundance: -
j_gene: TRBJ2-7
d_gene: -
CDR3nt: TGTGCCAGCAGCCAGAGCTACGAGCAGTACTTC
CDR3aa: CASSQSYEQYF

v_gene: TRBV20-1
abundance: few
j_gene: TRBJ2-1
d_gene: -
CDR3nt: TGCAGTGCCAGATACATCAATGAGCAGTTCTTC
CDR3aa: CSARYINEQFF

v_gene: TRBV7-3
abundance: few
j_gene: TRBJ2-3
d_gene: -
CDR3nt: TGTGCCAGCAGCACGAGGTACGGGAAAGGCACAGATACGCAGTATTTT
CDR3aa: CASSTRYGKGTDTQYF

v_gene: TRBV7-2
abundance: -
j_gene: TRBJ2-1
d_gene: TRBD2
CDR3nt: TGTGCCAGCAGCTCAGCGGGGGGTGGCCGTTTCTTC
CDR3aa: CASSSAGGGRFF

v_gene: TRBV19
abundance: -
j_gene: TRBJ2-3
d_gene: -
CDR3nt: TGTGCCAGTAGTATGGCGTCTCGGGCCGGGGCCGCAGATACGCAGTATTTT
CDR3aa: CASSMASRAGAADTQYF

v_gene: TRBV7-9
abundance: few
j_gene: TRBJ2-1
d_gene: -
CDR3nt: TGTGCCAGCAGCCGGGGGAATGAGCAGTTCTTC
CDR3aa: CASSRGNEQFF

v_gene: TRBV7-2
abundance: -
j_gene: TRBJ1-2
d_gene: TRBD1
CDR3nt: TGTGCCAGCAGCTCGAAACCGGGACAGGGGTTGCGGGGCTACACCTTC
CDR3aa: CASSSKPGQGLRGYTF